A single sample gave rise to the 27 T cell receptor beta chains below, sequenced in a study of blood T cell repertoires in COVID-19. Generated by immunoSEQ multiplex PCR, the TCRdb table keeps only in-frame clones and is missing some. The sample contains some 490,000 clones, 70% to 90% of which appear only once. Sequencing used PBMCs or T cells enriched from blood (not recorded which). These receptors came from an older woman who had recovered from COVID-19.

The chain joins TRBV19 to TRBJ1-5; weak D call: TRBD1 (6 bases). CDR1 and CDR2 (germline): LNHDA, SQIVND (reference sequence). The CDR3 runs to 17 residues. V was trimmed by 2 bases and J by 1 base, leaving 15 bases between them. The CDR3, as DNA: TGTGCCAGTAGTATATATCTGACAGGACAGAGCAATCAGCCCCAGCATTTT. Encoded protein: CASSIYLTGQSNQPQHF.

The chain recombines TRBV6-5 with TRBJ2-6; TRBD2 is a possible D gene (6 bases). The CDR3 has 15 amino acids. V was trimmed by 4 bases and J by 0 bases, leaving 7 bases between them. Germline values: CDR1 MNHEY, CDR2 SVGAGI. CDR3 coding DNA: TGTGCCAGCAGTTCGGGACTCTCTGGGGCCAACGTCCTGACTTTC. The encoded protein is CASSSGLSGANVLTF.

The chain recombines TRBV6-5 with TRBJ2-7; TRBD1 matches at 9 bases. The V gene end was trimmed by 8 bases and the J gene end by 4 bases; junction bases not matched to a gene: 9. CDR1 and CDR2 from the germline V gene are MNHEY and SVGAGI. The CDR3 loop spans 14 amino acids. The CDR3 nucleotides are TGTGCCAGCGGAACCGGGACAGGGAGTTACGAGCAGTACGTC. It codes for CASGTGTGSYEQYV.

The count of this clone is one. V and J are TRBV30 and TRBJ2-1; 8 bases map to TRBD2. CDR1 and CDR2 from the germline V gene are GTSNPN and SVGIG (reference sequence). The V and J ends lost 0 bases and 4 bases, in that order; junction bases with no gene match: 2. The CDR3 is 14 amino acids. The chain's CDR3 is CAWSVAGVYNEQFF. The CDR3 DNA reads as TGTGCCTGGAGTGTAGCGGGGGTTTACAATGAGCAGTTCTTC.

The gene calls are TRBV24-1 and TRBJ2-1; 9 positions match TRBD2. The CDR3 contains 16 residues. The trim removed 1 base at V and 7 bases at J, leaving 7 bases unmatched. CDR1 and CDR2 from the germline V gene are KGHDR and SFDVKD. The CDR3 spells CATSDFGGGAENEQFF. In nucleotides, the CDR3 is TGTGCCACCAGTGATTTCGGCGGGGGGGCTGAGAATGAGCAGTTCTTC.

This clone was seen a few times. CDR3 region: CASSSRGLAGAGEQYF. The CDR3 DNA is TGTGCCAGCAGCTCACGCGGACTAGCGGGGGCAGGGGAGCAGTACTTC. V and J are TRBV7-8 and TRBJ2-7; TRBD2 matches 13 bases. The CDR3 is 16 residues long. V trimming: 4 bases; J trimming: 7 bases; junction bases outside the gene matches: 10. Germline V gives CDR1 SGHVS, CDR2 FQNEAQ.

The V call is TRBV10-3, the J call TRBJ1-2, with no clear D. The CDR3 loop spans 18 amino acids. From germline, CDR1 is ENHRY and CDR2 SYGVKD. V was pared by 0 bases and J by 4 bases, with 21 bases between. CDR3 bases: TGTGCCATCAGTGAGTCGGAGGAACACCTTCGTTATACCTATGGCTACACCTTC. It specifies CAISESEEHLRYTYGYTF.

The chain recombines TRBV20-1 with TRBJ2-6, with a possible D match to TRBD2 (5 bases). CDR3 length equals 14 residues. Trimming cost V 3 bases and J 2 bases, with 8 bases left between them. Germline values: CDR1 DFQATT, CDR2 SNEGSKA (reference sequence). In DNA, the CDR3 is TGCAGTGCTAGTGACGGGACTGGGGCCAACGTCCTGACTTTC. Protein product: CSASDGTGANVLTF.

The chain is built from TRBV2 and TRBJ1-5; TRBD1 is a possible D gene (6 bases). Germline V lookup: CDR1 SNHLY, CDR2 FYNNEI. This CDR3 has 15 residues. The V and J ends lost 10 bases and 4 bases respectively, with 20 bases between them. CDR3 sequence: CATRRQGPTNQPQHF. As DNA, the CDR3 is TGTGCCACACGGCGGCAGGGGCCTACTAATCAGCCCCAGCATTTT.

The V call is TRBV28, the J call TRBJ2-2, with 14 positions matching TRBD2. After removal of 5 bases from V and 1 base from J, the junction contained 9 bases not matched to a gene. Germline CDR1 reads MDHEN; CDR2 reads SYDVKM. The CDR3 extends over 19 amino acids. Written as DNA, the CDR3 is TGTGCCAGCAGTGGGGGGTACGGGACTAGCGGGAGGAACACCGGGGAGCTGTTTTTT. It yields the protein CASSGGYGTSGRNTGELFF.

V gene TRBV11-2 combines with J gene TRBJ2-1; 7 positions match TRBD1. This CDR3 region has 15 residues. Trimming at V came to 1 base and at J to 3 bases, leaving 3 bases not matched to a gene. Germline V gene data show CDR1 as SGHAT and CDR2 as FQNNGV. CDR3 in DNA: TGTGCCAGCAGCTTAGTACAGGGGATCTACAATGAGCAGTTCTTC. Translating gives CASSLVQGIYNEQFF. Looking up the rest from reference TRBV11-2 and TRBJ2-1 gives the full variable domain: EAGVAQSPRYKIIEKRQSVAFWCNPISGHATLYWYQQILGQGPKLLIQFQNNGVVDDSQLPKDRFSAERLKGVDSTLKIQPAKLEDSAVYLCASSLVQGIYNEQFFGPGTRLTVL.

Written as DNA, the CDR3 is TGTGCCAGCACCGCCAGGGACAGGGTCCCCGGGGAGCTGTTTTTT. Protein sequence: CASTARDRVPGELFF. The chain uses TRBV27 and TRBJ2-2; 9 nucleotides agree with TRBD1. V gave up 7 bases and J gave up 6 bases; unmatched junction bases: 9. The germline V gene encodes CDR1 MNHEY and CDR2 SMNVEV (reference sequence). This CDR3 is built from 15 residues.

The rearrangement uses TRBV7-8 and TRBJ1-5; no firm D call. The CDR3 extends over 14 amino acids. With 5 bases removed from V and 2 bases from J, the gap between germline ends came to 10 bases. Germline V gene lookup returns CDR1 SGHVS and CDR2 FQNEAQ. The CDR3 DNA is TGTGCCAGCAGCCCGTCGGTTGGCAATCAGCCCCAGCATTTT. It translates to CASSPSVGNQPQHF.

The genes are TRBV5-1 and TRBJ2-3; TRBD2 matches 7 bases. Germline V gene data show CDR1 as SGHRS and CDR2 as YFSETQ. The CDR3 consists of 15 residues. V shed 7 bases and J 0 bases; nucleotides not matched to a gene: 8. The CDR3 loop reads CASSVRLASTDTQYF. In DNA form, the CDR3 reads TGCGCCAGCTCCGTCCGACTAGCTAGCACAGATACGCAGTATTTT.

The chain is built from TRBV9 and TRBJ2-7; tentative D call: TRBD2 (6 bases). This CDR3 comprises 15 residues. Germline CDR1 reads SGDLS; CDR2 reads YYNGEE. Trimming took 4 bases from V and 6 from J, leaving 20 bases between them. CDR3 DNA: TGTGCCAGCAGCCCTCGGGGGACGGGGCCTCTCGAGCAGTACTTC. It translates to CASSPRGTGPLEQYF. Variable domain in full (rest from reference TRBV9 and TRBJ2-7): DSGVTQTPKHLITATGQRVTLRCSPRSGDLSVYWYQQSLDQGLQFLIQYYNGEERAKGNILERFSAQQFPDLHSELNLSSLELGDSALYFCASSPRGTGPLEQYFGPGTRLTVT.

This rearrangement joins TRBV4-2 to TRBJ1-2; no definite D call. V was shortened by 0 bases and J by 3 bases, with 8 bases between the two germline ends. Germline CDR1 reads LGHNA; CDR2 reads YNFKEQ. The CDR3 is 14 amino acids. The CDR3 sequence: CASSQDVADYGYTF. The DNA for the CDR3 is TGTGCCAGCAGCCAAGATGTAGCCGACTATGGCTACACCTTC.

The rearrangement joins TRBV5-3 to TRBJ2-7; a weak D match, TRBD2 (5 bases). TRBV5-3 has ORF status, its function being uncertain. The V and J ends lost 4 bases and 6 bases respectively, with 14 bases between them. The CDR3 loop spans 13 amino acids. CDR3 DNA sequence: TGTGCCAGAAGCCGCGCCGGGGTACCCGAGCAGTACGTC. This translates into CARSRAGVPEQYV.

The chain couples TRBV10-3 to TRBJ2-3; TRBD2 matches 9 bases. CDR3 size: 14 residues. V dropped 4 bases and J dropped 4; count of bases not matched to a gene: 3. Germline assignment: CDR1 ENHRY and CDR2 SYGVKD. The CDR3 sequence: CAISVGLAPDTQYF. In nucleotides, the CDR3 is TGTGCCATCAGTGTGGGACTAGCTCCAGATACGCAGTATTTT.

J is TRBJ2-5 and V is TRBV27, with TRBD1 identical over 11 bases. Germline loops: CDR1 MNHEY, CDR2 SMNVEV (reference sequence). V dropped 4 bases and J dropped 6; count of bases not matched to a gene: 7. The CDR3 runs 15 residues. CDR3 nucleotides: TGTGCCAGCAGTTCAATGGGACAGGGGGAAAAGACCCAGTACTTC. Its translation: CASSSMGQGEKTQYF.

The chain employs TRBV24-1 and TRBJ2-3; 9 nucleotides match TRBD1. Trimming took 5 bases from V and 2 from J; bases not matched to a gene: 7. This CDR3 is 16 amino acids long. From germline, CDR1 is KGHDR and CDR2 SFDVKD. The CDR3 bases are TGTGCCACCAGTGTTCGGGGACAGGGTCTCACAGATACGCAGTATTTT. It is translated as CATSVRGQGLTDTQYF.

The rearrangement uses TRBV7-2 and TRBJ1-2, with D maybe TRBD1 (5 bases). The CDR3 totals 14 residues. Between the trimmed V and J ends, which lost 6 bases and 4 bases, there was a span of 15 bases. In germline, CDR1 is SGHTA, CDR2 FQGNSA. The CDR3 sequence: CASRMGWGVYGYTF. CDR3 bases: TGTGCCAGCAGGATGGGGTGGGGCGTCTATGGCTACACCTTC.

The chain is built from TRBV4-2 and TRBJ1-2; TRBD1 might be the D (5 bases). V lost 1 base and J 2 bases, leaving 11 bases between the germline ends. This CDR3 spans 15 amino acids. Germline V gives CDR1 LGHNA, CDR2 YNFKEQ. The CDR3 coding sequence is TGTGCCAGCAGCCAAGCTCGACAGTCAAACTATGGCTACACCTTC. Its protein is CASSQARQSNYGYTF.

The chain employs TRBV14 and TRBJ1-1; D unresolved. Germline CDR1 is SGHDN and CDR2 is FVKESK. The CDR3 loop spans 13 amino acids. Trimming took off 4 bases at V and 5 bases at J, with 11 bases between the two ends. CDR3 DNA: TGTGCCAGCAGCCCGGTAGTCAGGACTGAAGCTTTCTTT. Its translation is CASSPVVRTEAFF.

This chain uses TRBV4-1 with TRBJ2-7; no reliable D call. Trimming removed 1 base at V and 0 bases at J, with 7 bases between. CDR1 is MGHRA, CDR2 YSYEKL, per germline. This CDR3 is 14 amino acids long. CDR3 nucleotides: TGCGCCAGCAGCCAAGGACATCCCTCCTACGAGCAGTACTTC. Translated, it gives CASSQGHPSYEQYF.

The gene calls are TRBV12-5 and TRBJ2-5; TRBD1 aligns across 8 bases. With V trimmed by 6 bases and J by 3 bases, 27 bases remained unmatched. The CDR3 is 21 residues long. In germline, CDR1 is LGHNT, CDR2 FRNRAP. The CDR3 DNA follows: TGTGCTAGTGGATTAGCCCATGGGACAGGCAACCCCTCCCAAAAAGAAGAGACCCAGTACTTC. The encoded protein is CASGLAHGTGNPSQKEETQYF.

This rearrangement joins TRBV10-3 to TRBJ1-4; 8 bases align to TRBD1. Trimming removed 6 bases from V and 4 bases from J; junction bases left unmatched: 1. The CDR3 is 13 amino acids. CDR1 is ENHRY and CDR2 is SYGVKD in the germline V gene. CDR3 sequence reads: CAIRDRDNEKLFF. CDR3 DNA sequence: TGTGCCATCAGGGACAGGGATAATGAAAAACTGTTTTTT.

This sequence joins TRBV10-2 and TRBJ1-4; TRBD1 might be the D (6 bases). The germline CDR1 and CDR2 sequences are WSHSY and SAAADI. The CDR3 is 15 residues long. Deletions cut 2 bases from V and 2 bases from J, with 9 bases between. DNA for the CDR3: TGCGCCAGCAGTGAGGAGGGGGAGACTAATGAAAAACTGTTTTTT. Translated: CASSEEGETNEKLFF.